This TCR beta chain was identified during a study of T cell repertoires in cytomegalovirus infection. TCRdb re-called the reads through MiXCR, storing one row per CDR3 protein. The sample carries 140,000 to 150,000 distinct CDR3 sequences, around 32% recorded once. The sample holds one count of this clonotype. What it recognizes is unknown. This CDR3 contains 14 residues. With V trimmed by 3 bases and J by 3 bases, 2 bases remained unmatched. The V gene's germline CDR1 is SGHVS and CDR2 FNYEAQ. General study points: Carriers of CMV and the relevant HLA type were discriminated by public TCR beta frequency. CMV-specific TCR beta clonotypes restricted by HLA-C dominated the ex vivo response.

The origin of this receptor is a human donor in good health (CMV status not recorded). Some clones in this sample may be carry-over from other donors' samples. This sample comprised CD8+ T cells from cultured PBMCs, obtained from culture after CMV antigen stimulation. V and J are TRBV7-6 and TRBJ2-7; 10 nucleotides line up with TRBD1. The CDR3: CASSFDRGLYEQYF. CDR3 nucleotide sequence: TGTGCCAGCAGCTTCGACAGGGGGCTCTACGAGCAGTACTTC.